One sample yielded the 21 T cell receptor beta chains listed below, sequenced in a study of cytomegalovirus exposure and HLA in healthy donors. The PCR ran on 60 Vbeta and 13 Jbeta primers. TCRdb's copy holds only in-frame clones and misses some; the assay was immunoSEQ multiplex PCR. The sample includes 100,000 to 150,000 clones, around four fifths of them seen just once. The sample consisted of PBMCs. The receptors were gathered from a man aged 30 to 39 in good health and CMV-seropositive.

This chain uses TRBV4-1 with TRBJ2-1; D not resolved. Germline lookup yields CDR1 MGHRA and CDR2 YSYEKL. V was pared by 3 bases and J by 6 bases, with 6 bases between. The CDR3 sequence is 12 residues long. The CDR3 here is CASSQERNEQFF. CDR3 nucleotide sequence: TGCGCCAGCAGCCAGGAGCGCAATGAGCAGTTCTTC.

This chain links TRBV29-1 with TRBJ1-2; 9 bases are a match to TRBD1. V trimming: 7 bases; J trimming: 3 bases; junction bases outside the gene matches: 9. The germline V gene has CDR1 SQVTM and CDR2 ANQGSEA. The CDR3 is 14 residues long. The CDR3 spells CSAWGDREDYGYTF. In DNA form, the CDR3 reads TGCAGCGCCTGGGGGGACAGGGAGGACTATGGCTACACCTTC.

This clone was picked up one time. The V and J genes are TRBV27 and TRBJ1-1, with D perhaps matching TRBD1 (6 bases). This CDR3 has 12 residues. In germline, CDR1 is MNHEY, CDR2 SMNVEV (reference sequence). V was shortened by 5 bases and J by 14 bases, with 18 bases between the two germline ends. DNA for the CDR3: TGTGCCAGCAGTCCGGGGACACCCCTTTGGTTCTTT. Amino acid sequence: CASSPGTPLWFF.

V gene TRBV7-2 combines with J gene TRBJ1-2, with a possible D match to TRBD1 (6 bases). The length of the CDR3 is 16 residues. Per germline, CDR1 SGHTA and CDR2 FQGNSA. V lost 1 base and J lost 7, with 19 bases in between. The DNA of the CDR3 is TGTGCCAGCAGCTTAGGGCGCAGGGGCCTGCCTTTTGGCTACACCTTC. Its protein is CASSLGRRGLPFGYTF.

The DNA for the CDR3 is TGCGCCAGCAGGCCTACCGGGGGGACTGAAGCTTTCTTT. Protein: CASRPTGGTEAFF. The chain combines TRBV4-1 with TRBJ1-1, with a weak D call TRBD1 (5 bases). This CDR3 is built from 13 residues. Germline-derived CDR1 and CDR2 are MGHRA and YSYEKL. V gave up 6 bases and J gave up 5 bases, with 13 bases separating them.

The CDR3 nucleotides are TGTGCCAGTAGTATGACAGGGGACACTGAAGCTTTCTTT. It yields the protein CASSMTGDTEAFF. The chain joins TRBV19 to TRBJ1-1, with 8 bases fitting TRBD1. Looked up from germline, CDR1 is LNHDA and CDR2 is SQIVND (reference sequence). Germline trimming cut 3 bases from V and 3 bases from J; bases unmatched to any gene: 0. The CDR3 runs 13 residues.

The chain couples TRBV9 to TRBJ2-1, with TRBD2 identical over 11 bases. The CDR3 consists of 16 residues. Germline trimming cut 0 bases from V and 7 bases from J; bases unmatched to any gene: 6. CDR1 is SGDLS, CDR2 YYNGEE, per germline. The CDR3 DNA follows: TGTGCCAGCAGCGTAGCTACGACTAGCGGGACTAATGAGCAGTTCTTC. Amino acid sequence: CASSVATTSGTNEQFF. Full variable domain (missing parts from reference TRBV9 and TRBJ2-1): DSGVTQTPKHLITATGQRVTLRCSPRSGDLSVYWYQQSLDQGLQFLIQYYNGEERAKGNILERFSAQQFPDLHSELNLSSLELGDSALYFCASSVATTSGTNEQFFGPGTRLTVL.

Turning to this clone: This sample also contains other DNA sequences that code for the same CDR3. V and J are TRBV6-6 and TRBJ2-7; no definite D call. V dropped 0 bases and J dropped 1 base, with 4 bases sitting between them. Germline V gene sequence: CDR1 MNHNY, CDR2 SVGAGI (reference sequence). CDR3 length: 13 residues. The CDR3 protein is CASSYSRSYEQYF. CDR3 nucleotides: TGTGCCAGCAGTTACTCTAGATCCTACGAGCAGTACTTC.

The V gene is TRBV27, the J gene TRBJ2-1; 11 bases match TRBD2. The CDR3 sequence is 15 residues long. The germline gives CDR1 MNHEY, CDR2 SMNVEV (reference sequence). The trim removed 3 bases at V and 7 bases at J, leaving 5 bases unmatched. The CDR3 region is CASSFGASGRNEQFF. As DNA, the CDR3 is TGTGCCAGCAGTTTCGGGGCTAGCGGGAGGAATGAGCAGTTCTTC.

The V and J genes are TRBV10-2 and TRBJ2-5; TRBD1 aligns across 8 bases. Germline V gives CDR1 WSHSY, CDR2 SAAADI. This CDR3 is 12 amino acids long. V trimming: 9 bases; J trimming: 6 bases; junction bases outside the gene matches: 6. CDR3 residues: CASGQGTQTQYF. The CDR3 DNA follows: TGCGCCAGTGGACAGGGAACGCAGACCCAGTACTTC.

The chain employs TRBV7-9 and TRBJ1-1, with D perhaps TRBD1 (6 bases). The V gene lost 6 bases and the J gene lost 5 bases, with 22 bases spanning the gap. Germline assignment: CDR1 SEHNR and CDR2 FQNEAQ (reference sequence). CDR3 size: 16 residues. The CDR3: CASRSAEPGHSTEAFF. CDR3 bases: TGTGCCAGCAGATCAGCGGAACCGGGACATAGTACTGAAGCTTTCTTT.

Of note for this clone: The sample contains more than one DNA sequence encoding this CDR3. The chain couples TRBV6-5 to TRBJ1-2, with D possibly matching TRBD1 (5 bases). CDR1 and CDR2 from the germline V gene are MNHEY and SVGAGI. The V end lost 0 bases, the J end lost 4 bases, and 9 bases lay between the germline ends. The CDR3 sequence is 14 residues long. The CDR3 protein is CASSYSSTVYGYTF. The CDR3 nucleotides are TGTGCCAGCAGTTACTCGTCGACAGTCTATGGCTACACCTTC.

The V gene is TRBV11-2, the J gene TRBJ1-2; no firm D call. V was trimmed by 5 bases and J by 7 bases, leaving 17 bases between them. Germline V gene sequence: CDR1 SGHAT, CDR2 FQNNGV. The CDR3 consists of 14 residues. CDR3 in DNA: TGTGCCAGCAGCCCACGGAGGGAGGTTGTTGGCTACACCTTC. Protein: CASSPRREVVGYTF.

The genes are TRBV7-9 and TRBJ2-1, with 9 bases matching TRBD1. Germline V gene sequence: CDR1 SEHNR, CDR2 FQNEAQ (reference sequence). V shed 5 bases, J shed 5 bases, and the junction held 7 bases outside the gene matches. The CDR3 has 15 amino acids. CDR3 DNA: TGTGCCAGCAGCACCCGGACAGGGGCGGACAATGAGCAGTTCTTC. Protein product: CASSTRTGADNEQFF.

The chain employs TRBV28 and TRBJ2-5; TRBD2 matches 12 bases. V was pared by 9 bases and J by 5 bases, with 13 bases of the junction left unmatched. This CDR3 spans 16 amino acids. From germline, CDR1 is MDHEN and CDR2 SYDVKM. The CDR3 protein is CASQRSLAGGGETQYF. Written as DNA, the CDR3 is TGTGCCAGTCAGCGCTCACTAGCGGGAGGTGGCGAGACCCAGTACTTC.

The rearrangement joins TRBV7-2 to TRBJ2-7, with 7 bases identical to TRBD2. The CDR3 spans 14 residues. Germline V gene lookup returns CDR1 SGHTA and CDR2 FQGNSA. V shed 1 base, J shed 5 bases, and the junction held 5 bases outside the gene matches. The CDR3 reads CASSLEATSHEQYF. CDR3 in DNA: TGTGCCAGCAGCTTAGAGGCGACTAGCCACGAGCAGTACTTC.

The chain uses TRBV19 and TRBJ2-5; maybe TRBD2 (6 bases). V was clipped by 3 bases and J by 1 base, with 18 bases between them. The CDR3 contains 17 residues. The V gene's germline CDR1 is LNHDA and CDR2 SQIVND (reference sequence). CDR3 DNA: TGTGCCAGTAGTATTCCGGGAGCATATCCGGGCCAAGAGACCCAGTACTTC. Amino acid sequence: CASSIPGAYPGQETQYF.

This sequence joins TRBV6-6 and TRBJ2-7, with 9 bases matching TRBD2. V shed 7 bases and J 4 bases; nucleotides not matched to a gene: 8. This CDR3 has 14 amino acids. In germline, CDR1 is MNHNY, CDR2 SVGAGI (reference sequence). The CDR3 region has the DNA TGTGCCAGCACCAGACCGGGACTAGCTTACGAGCAGTACTTC. The encoded protein is CASTRPGLAYEQYF.

The V call is TRBV30, the J call TRBJ2-5; 14 positions match TRBD2. Judging by the DNA end, TRBJ2-7 fits better; the J call may be wrong. This CDR3 spans 16 amino acids. Germline CDR1 GTSNPN, CDR2 SVGIG (reference sequence). The CDR3 nucleotides are TGTGCCTGGAGTAAAACCGGGACTAGCGGGAGAAACGAGCAGTACTTC. It encodes CAWSKTGTSGRNEQYF.

Only a few counts were recorded for this clone. The chain joins TRBV4-2 to TRBJ1-2; perhaps TRBD1 as D (5 bases). The length of the CDR3 is 14 residues. Per germline, CDR1 LGHNA and CDR2 YNFKEQ. Deletions cut 4 bases from V and 5 bases from J, with 14 bases between. Here the CDR3 reads CASSPDLGLYGYTF. In DNA form, the CDR3 reads TGTGCCAGCAGCCCAGACTTGGGGCTGTATGGCTACACCTTC.

This clone is a singleton in its sample. The V and J genes are TRBV19 and TRBJ2-5; D is possibly TRBD2 (6 bases). The V end lost 4 bases, the J end lost 2 bases, and 14 bases lay between the germline ends. The CDR3 is 15 amino acids. Per germline, CDR1 LNHDA and CDR2 SQIVND (reference sequence). The chain's CDR3 is CASSTIPGLQETQYF. CDR3 nucleotides: TGTGCCAGTAGTACCATACCCGGACTACAAGAGACCCAGTACTTC.